The entry below gives a single T cell receptor (beta chain) sequence along with its context. CDR3 length equals 11 residues. Looked up from germline, CDR1 is SEHNR and CDR2 is FQNEAQ (reference sequence). V was shortened by 1 base and J by 10 bases, with 5 bases between the two germline ends. These data come from a study of blood T cell repertoires in COVID-19. Original processing notes: How many nucleated cells were present was estimated from reference gene primer amplification. Method: immunoSEQ multiplex PCR; TCRdb's copy keeps in-frame clones and lacks some. V and J calls plus clone size are reproduced from that table; the DNA served to infer D and trimming. The sample holds 150,000 or so clones, 85% to 95% seen once.

Source material: peripheral blood. This chain joins TRBV7-9 and TRBJ2-1; D call uncertain. This clonotype was obtained from a woman aged 50 to 65 with acute or convalescent COVID-19. CDR3: CASSLELEQFF. In DNA form, the CDR3 reads TGTGCCAGCAGCTTAGAATTAGAGCAGTTCTTC.